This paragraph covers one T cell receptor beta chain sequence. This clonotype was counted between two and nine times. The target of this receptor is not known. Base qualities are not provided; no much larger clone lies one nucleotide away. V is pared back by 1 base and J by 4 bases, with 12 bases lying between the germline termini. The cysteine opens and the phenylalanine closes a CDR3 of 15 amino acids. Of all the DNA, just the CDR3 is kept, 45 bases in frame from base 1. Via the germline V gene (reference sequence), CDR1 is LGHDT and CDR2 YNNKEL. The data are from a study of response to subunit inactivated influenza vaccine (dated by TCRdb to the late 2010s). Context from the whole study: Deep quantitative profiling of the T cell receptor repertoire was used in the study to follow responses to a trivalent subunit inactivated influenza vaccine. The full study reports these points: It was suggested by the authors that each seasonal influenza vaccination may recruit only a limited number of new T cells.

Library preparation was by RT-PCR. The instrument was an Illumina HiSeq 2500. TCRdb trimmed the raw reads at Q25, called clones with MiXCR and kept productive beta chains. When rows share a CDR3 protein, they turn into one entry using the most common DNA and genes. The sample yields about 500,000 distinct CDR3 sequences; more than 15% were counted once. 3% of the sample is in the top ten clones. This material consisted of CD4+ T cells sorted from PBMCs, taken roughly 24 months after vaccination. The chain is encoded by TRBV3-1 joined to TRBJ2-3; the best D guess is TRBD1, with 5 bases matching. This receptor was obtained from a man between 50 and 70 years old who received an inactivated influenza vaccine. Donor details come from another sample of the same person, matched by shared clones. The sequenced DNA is TGTGCCAGCAGCCAAGGGGGCAGGGTCGCAGATACGCAGTATTTT. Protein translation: CASSQGGRVADTQYF.